Below, 31 T cell receptor beta chains from the same sample are listed, as sequenced in a study of early T cells in non-severe SARS-CoV-2 infection. TCRdb redid the calling of the 5' RACE reads with MiXCR, one entry per CDR3 protein. The top ten hold approximately 1.3% of the sample, which has just over 80,000 distinct CDR3 sequences, roughly 13% seen once. Input material: whole blood. The receptor source for this set is an adult who was a healthcare worker with PCR-confirmed SARS-CoV-2 infection or an uninfected control (not recorded which).

The chain couples TRBV19 to TRBJ2-2, with D possibly being TRBD2 (5 bases). CDR1 is LNHDA and CDR2 is SQIVND in the germline V gene (reference sequence). Between the trimmed V and J ends, which lost 1 base and 4 bases, there was a span of 10 bases. This CDR3 has 15 amino acids. The CDR3 sequence is CASSIGELGTGELFF. CDR3 bases: TGTGCCAGTAGTATAGGGGAGCTGGGCACCGGGGAGCTGTTTTTT.

This clonotype was seen many times. The V and J genes are TRBV11-2 and TRBJ2-1; 7 bases agree with TRBD2. The V segment lost 4 bases and the J segment 0 bases; nucleotides outside the gene matches: 9. The germline V gene encodes CDR1 SGHAT and CDR2 FQNNGV. This CDR3 spans 17 amino acids. CDR3 nucleotides: TGTGCCAGCAGCTACCCCATGGGGGGGGGCTCCTACAATGAGCAGTTCTTC. Translating gives CASSYPMGGGSYNEQFF.

In this sample, this clonotype turned up many times. The J gene is TRBJ2-5, the V gene TRBV9; D is tentatively TRBD1 or TRBD2 (7 bases each). Between the trimmed V and J ends, which lost 4 bases and 5 bases, there was a span of 12 bases. Germline V gene sequence: CDR1 SGDLS, CDR2 YYNGEE. The CDR3 contains 13 residues. This CDR3 is CASSPQGGETQYF. The DNA for the CDR3 is TGTGCCAGCAGCCCCCAGGGGGGGGAGACCCAGTACTTC.

The chain is built from TRBV6-6 and TRBJ2-7, with D unclear. The V and J ends lost 5 bases and 2 bases respectively, with 13 bases between them. This CDR3 comprises 14 residues. Germline V gene sequence: CDR1 MNHNY, CDR2 SVGAGI (reference sequence). Here the CDR3 DNA reads TGTGCCAGCAGTACTCAAATAGGGCCCTACGAGCAGTACTTC. Translation gives CASSTQIGPYEQYF.

The gene calls are TRBV6-6 and TRBJ2-7, with 9 bases aligning to TRBD1. The germline V gene encodes CDR1 MNHNY and CDR2 SVGAGI (reference sequence). The CDR3 consists of 16 residues. The V segment lost 0 bases and the J segment 4 bases; nucleotides outside the gene matches: 7. The CDR3 reads CASSYSPGTGSYEQYF. CDR3 nucleotides: TGTGCCAGCAGTTACTCTCCGGGGACAGGGTCGTACGAGCAGTACTTC.

This clonotype was seen a few times. The chain recombines TRBV2 with TRBJ2-7; 9 bases align to TRBD2. The CDR3 length is 15 residues. V lost 7 bases and J lost 0; bases outside the gene matches: 7. CDR1 and CDR2 from the germline V gene are SNHLY and FYNNEI. CDR3: CASMASGASSYEQYF. In nucleotides, the CDR3 is TGTGCCAGCATGGCTAGCGGGGCGAGCTCCTACGAGCAGTACTTC.

This clonotype was observed a few times. The rearrangement links TRBV19 to TRBJ1-1; D gene uncertain. Germline CDR1 is LNHDA and CDR2 is SQIVND (reference sequence). The germline V and J ends were trimmed by 7 bases and 6 bases, with 15 bases remaining between them. This CDR3 is built from 13 residues. The CDR3, as DNA: TGTGCCAGTAAGGCTGGCGCCGTCGCTGAAGCTTTCTTT. Amino acid sequence: CASKAGAVAEAFF.

The J gene is TRBJ1-5, the V gene TRBV3-1; D is ambiguous. The CDR3 is 15 amino acids. Trimming pared 6 bases from V and 2 bases from J, leaving 14 bases between. Looked up from germline, CDR1 is LGHDT and CDR2 is YNNKEL (reference sequence). In DNA, the CDR3 is TGTGCCAGCAGTCCAAGGTTCTCGGGCAATCAGCCCCAGCATTTT. Translating gives CASSPRFSGNQPQHF.

This clonotype was seen many times. J is TRBJ2-6 and V is TRBV7-6; D is ambiguous. There are 15 residues in the CDR3. The germline gives CDR1 SGHVS, CDR2 FNYEAQ. With 5 bases removed from V and 2 bases from J, the gap between germline ends came to 10 bases. The CDR3 sequence: CASSPTSPGANVLTF. The CDR3 nucleotides read TGTGCCAGCAGCCCAACCTCTCCTGGGGCCAACGTCCTGACTTTC.

This clonotype was recorded many times. V gene TRBV7-6 combines with J gene TRBJ2-1, with 9 positions matching TRBD1. V was pared by 5 bases and J by 8 bases, with 13 bases of the junction left unmatched. Germline V lookup: CDR1 SGHVS, CDR2 FNYEAQ. The length of the CDR3 is 16 residues. In DNA, the CDR3 is TGTGCCAGCAGCCTCAACCCGGGACAGGGAGCCCATGAGCAGTTCTTC. Translating gives CASSLNPGQGAHEQFF.

V is TRBV30 and J is TRBJ2-7; no reliable D call. CDR3 length: 12 amino acids. Germline V gene lookup returns CDR1 GTSNPN and CDR2 SVGIG (reference sequence). V lost 6 bases and J lost 3, with 12 bases in between. The CDR3 coding sequence is TGTGCCTGTCCGGCCCTCCTCTACGAGCAGTACTTC. Its protein product is CACPALLYEQYF.

This clonotype was seen at least ten times. The chain links TRBV6-5 to TRBJ2-3, with 9 bases lining up with TRBD2. V lost 4 bases, J lost 4 bases, and 9 bases stayed unmatched. This CDR3 is built from 16 residues. The V gene's germline CDR1 is MNHEY and CDR2 SVGAGI. The CDR3 loop reads CASSSSSGVRPDTQYF. CDR3 coding DNA: TGTGCCAGCAGTTCATCTAGCGGGGTCAGGCCAGATACGCAGTATTTT.

This chain uses TRBV18 with TRBJ1-5; D perhaps matches TRBD1 (6 bases). This CDR3 has 15 amino acids. Germline CDR1 reads KGHSH; CDR2 reads LQKENI. V gave up 6 bases and J gave up 3 bases, with 15 bases separating them. This CDR3 is CASSVGQSPNQPQHF. CDR3 DNA sequence: TGTGCCAGCTCGGTAGGACAGTCGCCCAATCAGCCCCAGCATTTT.

This clonotype has only a few counts. The chain links TRBV7-2 to TRBJ1-5, with 8 bases identical to TRBD1. The CDR3 consists of 14 residues. CDR1 and CDR2 from the germline V gene are SGHTA and FQGNSA. V lost 3 bases to trimming and J lost 4 bases; unmatched junction nucleotides: 2. CDR3 sequence reads: CASSFQGANQPQHF. In nucleotides, the CDR3 is TGTGCCAGCAGCTTCCAGGGGGCAAATCAGCCCCAGCATTTT.

The chain is built from TRBV5-5 and TRBJ1-1; TRBD1 might be the D (5 bases). The CDR3 sequence is 12 residues long. Trimming left V 0 bases short and J 11 bases short, with 11 bases between. The V gene's germline CDR1 is SGHKS and CDR2 YYEKEE (reference sequence). CDR3 DNA sequence: TGTGCCAGCAGCTTGGACAGGTTGGGTGCTTTCTTT. This gives the protein CASSLDRLGAFF.

In its sample, this clonotype was seen a few times. V usage is TRBV6-1 and J usage is TRBJ1-4; D call uncertain. The CDR3 extends over 13 amino acids. Germline V gene sequence: CDR1 MNHNS, CDR2 SASEGT. Trimming pared 2 bases from V and 8 bases from J, leaving 9 bases between. The CDR3 nucleotides are TGTGCCAGCAGTGAAAGAAGTTTGGAAAAACTGTTTTTT. It translates to CASSERSLEKLFF.

Many counts were recorded for this clonotype. The chain recombines TRBV4-3 with TRBJ2-7; D is ambiguous. The CDR3 sequence is 17 residues long. With 1 base removed from V and 0 bases from J, the gap between germline ends came to 16 bases. The germline CDR1 and CDR2 sequences are LGHNA and YSLEER. CDR3 bases: TGCGCCAGCAGCCAAGTCCTCCCGGGCCGGAGCTCCTACGAGCAGTACTTC. Amino acids: CASSQVLPGRSSYEQYF.

This clonotype has a count of ten or more. J is TRBJ1-2 and V is TRBV20-1; possible D gene TRBD1, 5 bases. The V gene's germline CDR1 is DFQATT and CDR2 SNEGSKA (reference sequence). The germline V and J ends were trimmed by 0 bases and 4 bases, with 15 bases remaining between them. The CDR3 length is 15 residues. CDR3: CSARDPRGGGYGYTF. The CDR3 region has the DNA TGCAGTGCTAGAGACCCCCGGGGGGGAGGCTATGGCTACACCTTC.

The V gene is TRBV12-5, the J gene TRBJ2-1, with 11 bases lining up with TRBD1. Germline CDR1 reads LGHNT; CDR2 reads FRNRAP. Unmatched junction bases numbered 13, after V lost 5 bases and J lost 1 base. The CDR3 runs to 19 residues. The CDR3 nucleotides are TGTGCTAGTGGTCCAACGACTGGACAGGGGGCGAGGTCCTACAATGAGCAGTTCTTC. This codes for CASGPTTGQGARSYNEQFF.

This clonotype has a count of ten or more. This chain uses TRBV6-1 with TRBJ2-2; weak D call: TRBD1 (6 bases). V gave up 10 bases and J gave up 1 base, with 16 bases separating them. The V gene's germline CDR1 is MNHNS and CDR2 SASEGT. There are 15 residues in the CDR3. As DNA, the CDR3 is TGTGCCACCACGCTATTACAGGGGAACACCGGGGAGCTGTTTTTT. It translates to CATTLLQGNTGELFF.

The V call is TRBV11-2, the J call TRBJ2-1; 8 bases map to TRBD1. J gave up 9 bases and V 3 bases, and 4 bases lay outside the gene matches. This CDR3 has 13 residues. From germline, CDR1 is SGHAT and CDR2 FQNNGV. As DNA, the CDR3 is TGTGCCAGCAGCTTTGGACAGGGCCGTGAGCAGTTCTTC. Protein: CASSFGQGREQFF.

V usage is TRBV2 and J usage is TRBJ2-6; the D is unclear. This CDR3 is 15 amino acids long. The V gene lost 8 bases and the J gene lost 4 bases, with 15 bases spanning the gap. Germline V gene data show CDR1 as SNHLY and CDR2 as FYNNEI. The CDR3 DNA is TGTGCCAGCGGAGCGCCAACCCGGGGGGCCAACGTCCTGACTTTC. This sequence encodes CASGAPTRGANVLTF.

The gene calls are TRBV7-2 and TRBJ1-2; D gene ambiguous. V lost 5 bases to trimming and J lost 4 bases, with 17 bases between them. CDR1 and CDR2 (germline): SGHTA, FQGNSA. The CDR3 covers 15 residues. CDR3 in amino acids: CASSPLATAGYGYTF. In nucleotides, the CDR3 is TGTGCCAGCAGCCCACTCGCTACGGCTGGCTATGGCTACACCTTC.

The chain recombines TRBV11-2 with TRBJ2-4; the D call may be TRBD1 or TRBD2 (5 bases each). Germline V lookup: CDR1 SGHAT, CDR2 FQNNGV. The V and J ends lost 7 bases and 0 bases respectively, with 13 bases between them. The CDR3 is 15 amino acids. The CDR3 DNA follows: TGTGCCAGCACCCTCACAGGACTAGCCAAAAACATTCAGTACTTC. Protein: CASTLTGLAKNIQYF.

This clonotype was recorded many times. The V and J genes are TRBV7-9 and TRBJ2-3; D remains unclear. V was cut by 5 bases and J by 2 bases, with 2 bases left in between. The germline V gene encodes CDR1 SEHNR and CDR2 FQNEAQ (reference sequence). CDR3 length equals 11 residues. CDR3 DNA: TGTGCCAGCAGCGCCACAGATACGCAGTATTTT. It is translated as CASSATDTQYF.

The chain recombines TRBV18 with TRBJ1-4, with D possibly TRBD1 on 5 matching bases. CDR3 size: 17 residues. The V end was cut by 1 base, the J end by 0 bases, with 12 bases between. The V gene's germline CDR1 is KGHSH and CDR2 LQKENI. The CDR3: CASSPLTAPATNEKLFF. The CDR3 coding sequence is TGTGCCAGCTCACCACTGACAGCTCCGGCAACTAATGAAAAACTGTTTTTT.

This clonotype has more than one count but fewer than ten. The chain uses TRBV6-5 and TRBJ2-1; 7 nucleotides align to TRBD1. V shed 6 bases, J shed 5 bases, and the junction held 7 bases outside the gene matches. The germline V gene has CDR1 MNHEY and CDR2 SVGAGI. CDR3 length equals 14 residues. The CDR3 loop is CASSVTGTDNEQFF. Written as DNA, the CDR3 is TGTGCCAGCAGCGTGACCGGGACAGACAATGAGCAGTTCTTC.

This rearrangement joins TRBV7-2 to TRBJ1-5; D is uncertain. The V end lost 4 bases, the J end lost 9 bases, and 10 bases lay between the germline ends. CDR1 is SGHTA and CDR2 is FQGNSA in the germline V gene. This CDR3 contains 12 residues. CDR3 region: CASSSRAGPQHF. As DNA, the CDR3 is TGTGCCAGCAGCTCCCGCGCGGGGCCCCAGCATTTT.

This clonotype was observed many times. The rearrangement uses TRBV20-1 and TRBJ2-5, with 9 positions matching TRBD2. The CDR3 is made up of 14 amino acids. The V segment lost 3 bases and the J segment 1 base; nucleotides outside the gene matches: 3. Germline CDR1 is DFQATT and CDR2 is SNEGSKA (reference sequence). The CDR3 reads CSASTTSGQETQYF. The DNA of the CDR3 is TGCAGTGCTAGCACGACTAGCGGCCAAGAGACCCAGTACTTC.

This chain joins TRBV4-2 and TRBJ2-2; TRBD2 matches at 10 bases. The germline V gene has CDR1 LGHNA and CDR2 YNFKEQ. The CDR3 has 17 amino acids. Trimming cost V 3 bases and J 4 bases; bases outside gene matches: 8. The CDR3: CASSHSGTSVFTGELFF. The CDR3 DNA sequence: TGTGCCAGCAGCCACTCCGGGACTAGCGTCTTCACCGGGGAGCTGTTTTTT.

A single count supports this clonotype. A read error may be the cause here, since a much bigger clone is one base away. This rearrangement joins TRBV7-3 to TRBJ1-4; 8 positions agree with TRBD1. CDR3 size: 15 residues. Germline V CDR1 and CDR2: SGHTA, FQGTGA. CDR3: CVSSLTSGQGEKLFF. CDR3 coding DNA: TGTGTCAGCAGCTTAACCTCCGGACAGGGCGAAAAACTGTTTTTT. Complete variable domain (other parts from reference TRBV7-3 and TRBJ1-4): GAGVSQTPSNKVTEKGKYVELRCDPISGHTALYWYRQSLGQGPEFLIYFQGTGAADDSGLPNDRFFAVRPEGSVSTLKIQRTERGDSAVYLCVSSLTSGQGEKLFFGSGTQLSVL.